This note documents a single T cell receptor beta chain sequence. Profiling relied on immunoSEQ multiplex PCR, and the TCRdb table lists in-frame clones only, not all of them. The sample holds approximately 92,000 clones, just under 85% seen once. This record belongs to a study of radiation and T cells in renal cell carcinoma. Germline V gene lookup returns CDR1 MNHEY and CDR2 SVGAGI. The CDR3 runs to 12 residues. The V and J ends lost 8 bases and 0 bases respectively, with 5 bases between them. Noted time point: blood 4 weeks post-SBRT, at nephrectomy. The treatment was: 15 Gy SBRT to primary tumor, nephrectomy 4 weeks later.

The chain recombines TRBV6-5 with TRBJ1-5; D gene uncertain. This clonotype was obtained from a man in his forties or fifties with renal cell carcinoma. The source was blood, collected from a patient whose treatment included radiotherapy and nephrectomy. Here the CDR3 DNA reads TGTGCCAGCGGTATTAGCAATCAGCCCCAGCATTTT. The encoded protein is CASGISNQPQHF.